The T cell receptor beta chain described here comes from a study of control samples from healthy donors and cancer patients. This clone was detected a few times. Clones were sequenced by immunoSEQ multiplex PCR, and TCRdb holds only the in-frame ones, with some missing. Here the sample spans about 160,000 clones, roughly 93% being singletons. V shed 3 bases and J shed 8 bases, with 5 bases lying between them. CDR3 length: 11 amino acids. Per germline, CDR1 PRHDT and CDR2 FYEKMQ (reference sequence). This receptor was identified in a man between 18 and 29 years old in good health. Sample: blood. V gene TRBV13 combines with J gene TRBJ2-1; tentatively, D is TRBD1 or TRBD2 (5 bases each). The CDR3 region is CASSLGDEQFF. DNA of the CDR3: TGTGCCAGCAGCTTGGGGGATGAGCAGTTCTTC.